A single sample gave rise to the 13 T cell receptor beta chains below, sequenced in a study of T cells expressing NK-cell markers. TCRdb derives one entry per CDR3 protein from the 5' RACE reads, leaving out DNA. Here the sample table reports 300,000 to 450,000 distinct CDR3 sequences. Input material: blood T cells: a sorted CD56 or NKG2C T cell subset, CD4+ or CD8+ T cells, or bulk PBMC T cells (not recorded which). Receptors originate from a man aged 18 to 69 in good health.

This chain joins TRBV7-2 and TRBJ2-1. This CDR3 is built from 12 residues. CDR1 and CDR2 from the germline V gene are SGHTA and FQGNSA. The CDR3 region is CASSLDSYEQFF.

J is TRBJ1-2 and V is TRBV12-3 or TRBV12-4. The CDR3 length is 18 residues. The CDR3 reads CASSLARMKVRANYGYTF.

This sequence joins TRBV20-1 and TRBJ2-5; TCRdb's D gene call, TRBD2, goes unchecked for lack of DNA. This CDR3 has 15 residues. Germline V gene sequence: CDR1 DFQATT, CDR2 SNEGSKA (reference sequence). Here the CDR3 reads CSARDGRGGQETQYF.

The chain combines TRBV12-3 or TRBV12-4 with TRBJ2-1; TCRdb returns TRBD1, unconfirmable since there is no DNA. CDR3 length equals 13 residues. The CDR3 here is CASSLIQGSLQFF.

The chain joins TRBV6-1 to TRBJ2-1; lacking DNA, the TRBD1 call made by TCRdb goes unchecked. The CDR3 contains 14 residues. CDR1 MNHNS and CDR2 SASEGT come from the germline V gene. The CDR3 loop is CASSRDRGFDEQFF.

The chain is built from TRBV25-1 and TRBJ2-3; TCRdb's D call, TRBD2, is unchecked because there is no DNA. The CDR3 has 17 amino acids. From germline, CDR1 is MGHDK and CDR2 SYGVNS. CDR3 loop: CASSDLSGHLGADTQYF. Based on the CDR3 plus reference TRBV25-1 and TRBJ2-3, the full variable domain is EADIYQTPRYLVIGTGKKITLECSQTMGHDKMYWYQQDPGMELHLIHYSYGVNSTEKGDLSSESTVSRIRTEHFPLTLESARPSHTSQYLCASSDLSGHLGADTQYFGPGTRLTVL.

This rearrangement joins TRBV7-8 to TRBJ1-1. Germline V gene data show CDR1 as SGHVS and CDR2 as FQNEAQ. CDR3 length: 14 amino acids. The CDR3 spells CASSLARPLTEAFF. The full variable domain, its missing parts supplied by reference TRBV7-8 and TRBJ1-1, is GAGVSQSPRYKVAKRGQDVALRCDPISGHVSLFWYQQALGQGPEFLTYFQNEAQLDKSGLPSDRFFAERPEGSVSTLKIQRTQQEDSAVYLCASSLARPLTEAFFGQGTRLTVV.

This CDR3 reads CATSKQDRRSEAFF. The chain uses TRBV15 and TRBJ1-1; TCRdb returns TRBD1, unconfirmable since there is no DNA. CDR1 and CDR2 from the germline V gene are LNHNV and YYDKDF (reference sequence). This CDR3 spans 14 amino acids.

The chain combines TRBV5-1 with TRBJ2-2; TCRdb's assignment of TRBD1 cannot be checked, as there is no DNA. This CDR3 is built from 17 residues. Germline CDR1 SGHRS, CDR2 YFSETQ. Here the CDR3 reads CASSLARGRWNTGELFF.

The V call is TRBV20-1, the J call TRBJ1-1; TCRdb returns TRBD1, unconfirmable since there is no DNA. The germline V gene encodes CDR1 DFQATT and CDR2 SNEGSKA (reference sequence). The CDR3 covers 11 residues. CDR3 sequence: CSATRTGEAFF.

This sequence joins TRBV20-1 and TRBJ2-5; TCRdb's D call of TRBD1 is untestable without DNA. Looked up from germline, CDR1 is DFQATT and CDR2 is SNEGSKA (reference sequence). CDR3 length: 16 residues. CDR3 sequence reads: CSAREKGTGRQETQYF.

The chain couples TRBV20-1 to TRBJ1-1; absent DNA, TCRdb's TRBD1 call cannot be checked. The CDR3 totals 15 residues. The germline V gene has CDR1 DFQATT and CDR2 SNEGSKA (reference sequence). CDR3 loop: CSALPRGQVNTEAFF.

The chain links TRBV6-5 to TRBJ2-1; there is no DNA to check the TCRdb D call of TRBD2. The CDR3 length is 15 residues. Per the germline V gene, CDR1 is MNHEY and CDR2 is SVGAGI. CDR3 in amino acids: CASRPKGLVGNEQFF.